This T cell receptor beta chain derives from a study of response to subunit inactivated influenza vaccine. Study-level points and caveats: The authors proposed limited new T cell recruitment per seasonal influenza vaccination.

Notes on this clonotype: Its antigen remains unknown.

A single record per CDR3 protein comes from TCRdb applying MiXCR to the RT-PCR reads. The sample gives almost 600,000 distinct CDR3 sequences, 14% of which show up once; 11% is in the top ten. Germline assignment: CDR1 SGHRS and CDR2 YFSETQ. This CDR3 is built from 13 residues. Trimming took 0 bases from V and 6 from J, leaving 7 bases between them. This clonotype was sampled from a man aged 45 to 65 who received an inactivated influenza vaccine. V and J are TRBV5-1 and TRBJ2-1, with D possibly matching TRBD2 (5 bases). The starting material was PBMCs from blood, obtained about 11 days after vaccination. CDR3 loop: CASSLETINEQFF. The CDR3, as DNA: TGCGCCAGCAGCTTGGAGACTATCAATGAGCAGTTCTTC.